The 20 T cell receptor beta chains reported below all come from one sample, sequenced in a study of blood T cell repertoires in COVID-19. Sequencing used immunoSEQ multiplex PCR; TCRdb keeps in-frame clones, though not all of them. The sample shows under 150,000 clones, over 75% of them seen only once. Material for sequencing was peripheral blood. These receptors were collected from a woman in her 70s who had recovered from COVID-19.

The J gene is TRBJ2-3, the V gene TRBV5-1; D call uncertain. The CDR3 extends over 13 amino acids. Trimming cost V 5 bases and J 0 bases, with 7 bases left between them. Looked up from germline, CDR1 is SGHRS and CDR2 is YFSETQ. DNA for the CDR3: TGCGCCAGCAGGGAGCTAAGCACAGATACGCAGTATTTT. The encoded protein is CASRELSTDTQYF.

This clone was counted between two and nine times. J is TRBJ1-1 and V is TRBV5-1; 7 positions match TRBD1. This CDR3 contains 15 residues. CDR1 is SGHRS, CDR2 YFSETQ, per germline. The J segment lost 2 bases and the V segment lost 2 bases, leaving 6 bases of the junction unmatched. This CDR3 reads CASSLQGSRNTEAFF. CDR3 in DNA: TGCGCCAGCAGCTTACAGGGGTCCCGCAACACTGAAGCTTTCTTT.

This sequence joins TRBV12-5 and TRBJ1-1; D gene ambiguous. V was shortened by 1 base and J by 4 bases, with 16 bases between the two germline ends. This CDR3 has 16 amino acids. Germline V gene data show CDR1 as LGHNT and CDR2 as FRNRAP. CDR3 in DNA: TGTGCTAGTGGTTTGGGCACCACTTGGTCGGGCACTGAAGCTTTCTTT. Encoded protein: CASGLGTTWSGTEAFF.

The chain carries TRBV28 and TRBJ2-7; D remains ambiguous. From germline, CDR1 is MDHEN and CDR2 SYDVKM. The CDR3 length is 12 residues. Trimming removed 4 bases at V and 0 bases at J, with 4 bases between. In nucleotides, the CDR3 is TGTGCCAGCAGTTGGCCCTCCTACGAGCAGTACTTC. Amino acids: CASSWPSYEQYF.

The chain is built from TRBV3-1 (or the pseudogene TRBV3-2) and TRBJ2-1, with 10 positions matching TRBD2. In germline, CDR1 is LGHDT, CDR2 YNNKEL (reference sequence). CDR3 length equals 16 residues. V gave up 6 bases and J gave up 5 bases; unmatched junction bases: 10. CDR3 nucleotides: TGTGCCAGCAGAGCAACTAGCGGGGCTACCCACAATGAGCAGTTCTTC. Its protein is CASRATSGATHNEQFF.

This chain joins TRBV12-3 or TRBV12-4 and TRBJ1-2; D unresolved. The germline V and J ends were trimmed by 7 bases and 4 bases, with 10 bases remaining between them. This CDR3 region has 12 residues. CDR3 region: CASKRDGYGYTF. Here the CDR3 DNA reads TGTGCCAGCAAACGGGATGGCTATGGCTACACCTTC.

This clone was seen only once. V gene TRBV14 combines with J gene TRBJ2-5; D is undetermined. CDR1 and CDR2 (germline): SGHDN, FVKESK. V was trimmed by 1 base and J by 0 bases, leaving 12 bases between them. This CDR3 comprises 16 residues. The CDR3 DNA is TGTGCCAGCAGCCAAGCGGCTGAGGTTTACCAAGAGACCCAGTACTTC. Translated, it gives CASSQAAEVYQETQYF.

The V gene is TRBV29-1, the J gene TRBJ1-1; 7 positions agree with TRBD1. From germline, CDR1 is SQVTM and CDR2 ANQGSEA. The ends lost 4 bases at V and 7 bases at J; junction bases unmatched: 9. This CDR3 has 13 residues. CDR3 region: CSVGLRAGGEAFF. The CDR3 DNA reads TGCAGCGTTGGGCTGAGGGCAGGGGGTGAAGCTTTCTTT.

J is TRBJ2-2 and V is TRBV29-1; the D is unclear. The CDR3 consists of 13 residues. CDR1 is SQVTM and CDR2 is ANQGSEA in the germline V gene. Deletions cut 4 bases from V and 3 bases from J, with 9 bases between. The CDR3 DNA sequence: TGCAGCGTTGGAGGATTTTACACCGGGGAGCTGTTTTTT. It specifies CSVGGFYTGELFF.

This rearrangement joins TRBV27 to TRBJ2-7; 8 bases agree with TRBD1. Germline values: CDR1 MNHEY, CDR2 SMNVEV (reference sequence). The CDR3 runs 17 residues. The junction had 8 bases not matched to a gene; V was cut back by 0 bases and J by 1 base. CDR3 residues: CASSLSAWTGNSYEQYF. CDR3 bases: TGTGCCAGCAGTTTATCAGCCTGGACAGGGAATTCCTACGAGCAGTACTTC.

The V and J genes are TRBV18 and TRBJ2-3; a weak D match, TRBD1 (5 bases). In germline, CDR1 is KGHSH, CDR2 LQKENI. Trimming cost V 2 bases and J 3 bases, with 12 bases left between them. The CDR3 runs to 15 residues. CDR3 loop: CASSPGGARTDTQYF. CDR3 bases: TGTGCCAGCTCACCAGGTGGGGCGCGAACAGATACGCAGTATTTT.

The chain combines TRBV6-6 with TRBJ1-6; 7 bases map to TRBD1. Germline V gene lookup returns CDR1 MNHNY and CDR2 SVGAGI (reference sequence). The CDR3 extends over 14 amino acids. V lost 6 bases, J lost 10 bases, and 9 bases stayed unmatched. The CDR3 here is CASSPQGPESPLHF. DNA for the CDR3: TGTGCCAGCAGCCCACAGGGGCCGGAGTCACCCCTCCACTTT.

The rearrangement uses TRBV4-3 and TRBJ2-7; D is possibly TRBD2 (6 bases). The CDR3 is made up of 16 amino acids. The ends were cut back, 5 bases at V and 2 bases at J, with 19 bases in the middle. Germline assignment: CDR1 LGHNA and CDR2 YSLEER. The CDR3 region has the DNA TGCGCCAGCAGCGCGCGGAGAGCGGCGGGAACCTACGAGCAGTACTTC. This sequence encodes CASSARRAAGTYEQYF.

This chain joins TRBV28 and TRBJ2-7; a possible D gene is TRBD1 (6 bases). The germline CDR1 and CDR2 sequences are MDHEN and SYDVKM. Trimming removed 6 bases from V and 5 bases from J, with 20 bases in between. This CDR3 has 15 amino acids. The CDR3 loop reads CASRTTGPRLHEQYF. The DNA for the CDR3 is TGTGCCAGCAGGACGACAGGCCCCCGCCTCCACGAGCAGTACTTC.

The CDR3: CATLARGNTEAFF. DNA of the CDR3: TGTGCCACCTTGGCCAGGGGGAACACTGAAGCTTTCTTT. The rearrangement uses TRBV19 and TRBJ1-1; TRBD1 might be the D (6 bases). The germline V and J ends were trimmed by 10 bases and 1 base, with 13 bases remaining between them. Germline CDR1 reads LNHDA; CDR2 reads SQIVND (reference sequence). The CDR3 has 13 residues.

V is TRBV18 and J is TRBJ2-5; no clear D. CDR1 is KGHSH and CDR2 is LQKENI in the germline V gene. With 4 bases removed from V and 0 bases from J, the gap between germline ends came to 12 bases. CDR3 size: 15 residues. CDR3 amino acids: CASSRGDSYQETQYF. CDR3 coding DNA: TGTGCCAGCTCACGAGGCGACTCGTACCAAGAGACCCAGTACTTC.

The rearrangement links TRBV28 to TRBJ1-5, with 7 bases that match TRBD1. The CDR3 totals 17 residues. The V segment lost 6 bases and the J segment 0 bases; nucleotides outside the gene matches: 11. Germline CDR1 MDHEN, CDR2 SYDVKM. CDR3 coding DNA: TGTGCCAGCAGGCGACAGGGCTTGCGATATAGCAATCAGCCCCAGCATTTT. Translating gives CASRRQGLRYSNQPQHF.

The chain uses TRBV6-5 and TRBJ2-3; 11 positions agree with TRBD2. CDR3 length equals 14 residues. The germline V gene has CDR1 MNHEY and CDR2 SVGAGI. After removal of 6 bases from V and 4 bases from J, the junction contained 3 bases not matched to a gene. CDR3 DNA: TGTGCCAGCAGCCCACTAGCGGGGGCAGATACGCAGTATTTT. Protein: CASSPLAGADTQYF.

The chain combines TRBV27 with TRBJ1-4, with D perhaps TRBD1 (5 bases). V was shortened by 4 bases and J by 8 bases, with 11 bases between the two germline ends. The CDR3 runs 13 residues. Per the germline V gene, CDR1 is MNHEY and CDR2 is SMNVEV (reference sequence). The DNA for the CDR3 is TGTGCCAGCAGTTCGACCCGGGGGGAAAAACTGTTTTTT. Amino acids: CASSSTRGEKLFF.

The gene calls are TRBV7-8 and TRBJ2-3; 7 nucleotides align to TRBD1. CDR1 and CDR2 (germline): SGHVS, FQNEAQ. Trimming took 2 bases from V and 1 from J; bases not matched to a gene: 6. There are 16 residues in the CDR3. The CDR3 DNA sequence: TGTGCCAGCAGCTTATTGGGACAGCTCGGCACAGATACGCAGTATTTT. It yields the protein CASSLLGQLGTDTQYF.